This T cell receptor (beta chain) is drawn from a study of shared clonotypes between healthy human individuals. This table comes from immunoSEQ multiplex PCR, and its TCRdb copy is limited to in-frame clones, with some not included. The profile shows about 680,000 clones, about 91% of them singletons. This clone has a single count. Naivety among CD8 cells was defined by CD45RO negativity and positive CCR7 selection, thereby excluding terminally differentiated effector memory CD45RA+ cells. Sample: naive CD8+ T cells sorted from blood. The source is a man aged 25 to 40 in good health.

The CDR3 DNA reads as TGTGCCAGCAGCTTAGGATCAGGGACCCAAGAGACCCAGTACTTC. Its translation is CASSLGSGTQETQYF. The chain has TRBV7-9 and TRBJ2-5, with D tentatively TRBD1 or TRBD2 (5 bases each). The CDR3 length is 15 residues. Germline CDR1 and CDR2: SEHNR and FQNEAQ (reference sequence). The V and J ends lost 1 base and 1 base respectively, with 10 bases between them.